These 18 T cell receptor beta chains share one sample of origin, sequenced in a study of identical twins. TCRdb reprocessed the 5' RACE reads with MiXCR, giving one entry per CDR3 protein. Of fewer than 550,000 distinct CDR3 sequences in the sample, roughly 15% were seen once. Another study also made use of these data, one on yellow fever vaccine responses in identical twins.

Sample: CD4+ T cells sorted from blood. The receptors here all came from a woman aged 18 to 35 in good health.

DNA of the CDR3: TGTGCCATCAGGCGACAGGGAGGCACCTACGAGCAGTACTTC. Translated: CAIRRQGGTYEQYF. The chain employs TRBV10-3 and TRBJ2-7; D possibly corresponds to TRBD1 (7 bases). The germline V and J ends were trimmed by 6 bases and 2 bases, with 14 bases remaining between them. Germline-derived CDR1 and CDR2 are ENHRY and SYGVKD. The CDR3 has 14 residues.

This clonotype appeared a few times. The chain couples TRBV6-5 to TRBJ1-4, with D perhaps TRBD1 (5 bases). The CDR3 length is 15 residues. Deletions cut 0 bases from V and 4 bases from J, with 9 bases between. CDR1 and CDR2 from the germline V gene are MNHEY and SVGAGI. CDR3 residues: CASSYSGGNNEKLFF. CDR3 in DNA: TGTGCCAGCAGTTACTCGGGGGGAAATAATGAAAAACTGTTTTTT.

This clonotype was seen a few times. The V call is TRBV12-3 or TRBV12-4, the J call TRBJ2-7; no clear D. This CDR3 spans 15 amino acids. Trimming took 5 bases from V and 9 from J, leaving 23 bases between them. The CDR3 here is CASSRTVEFTTRQYF. For the CDR3, the DNA is TGTGCCAGCAGTCGGACGGTTGAATTTACTACGAGGCAGTACTTC.

The chain is built from TRBV29-1 and TRBJ1-5; D possibly corresponds to TRBD1 (5 bases). Germline CDR1 is SQVTM and CDR2 is ANQGSEA. The V end was cut by 6 bases, the J end by 4 bases, with 13 bases between. The CDR3 is made up of 13 amino acids. The CDR3 is CSVRLQGNQPQHF. The CDR3 DNA is TGCAGCGTAAGACTGCAGGGAAATCAGCCCCAGCATTTT.

The gene calls are TRBV10-1 and TRBJ1-6, with unresolved D. The CDR3 contains 13 residues. The germline CDR1 and CDR2 sequences are WNHNN and SYGVQD (reference sequence). Trimming removed 3 bases from V and 15 bases from J, with 15 bases in between. The CDR3 loop is CASSDVPLRGLHF. The CDR3 DNA reads as TGCGCCAGCAGTGATGTTCCCCTCCGGGGCCTCCACTTT.

The V gene is TRBV28, the J gene TRBJ1-1; D is undetermined. V lost 6 bases and J lost 5, with 16 bases in between. The CDR3 has 14 amino acids. The germline V gene has CDR1 MDHEN and CDR2 SYDVKM. DNA of the CDR3: TGTGCCAGCAGCTCGGCCGGAATGGGGACTGAAGCTTTCTTT. This gives the protein CASSSAGMGTEAFF.

This clonotype was seen a handful of times. The chain uses TRBV5-1 and TRBJ2-1, with D maybe TRBD2 (6 bases). The V gene's germline CDR1 is SGHRS and CDR2 YFSETQ. V lost 2 bases, J lost 7 bases, and 13 bases lay in between. The CDR3 runs 14 residues. The CDR3, as DNA: TGCGCCAGCAGCTTAACTAGCATCCAAAATGAGCAGTTCTTC. It is translated as CASSLTSIQNEQFF. Looking up the rest from reference TRBV5-1 and TRBJ2-1 gives the full variable domain: KAGVTQTPRYLIKTRGQQVTLSCSPISGHRSVSWYQQTPGQGLQFLFEYFSETQRNKGNFPGRFSGRQFSNSRSEMNVSTLELGDSALYLCASSLTSIQNEQFFGPGTRLTVL.

This clonotype was counted ten times or more. This chain joins TRBV27 and TRBJ2-3; 7 nucleotides align to TRBD2. The CDR3 extends over 15 amino acids. V shed 2 bases and J 1 base; nucleotides not matched to a gene: 3. In germline, CDR1 is MNHEY, CDR2 SMNVEV (reference sequence). CDR3 region: CASSLEAGRTDTQYF. The DNA of the CDR3 is TGTGCCAGCAGTTTAGAAGCGGGGCGCACAGATACGCAGTATTTT.

The chain links TRBV9 to TRBJ2-1; D is ambiguous. From germline, CDR1 is SGDLS and CDR2 YYNGEE. Trimming stripped 0 bases from V and 8 bases from J, with 12 bases between. CDR3 length: 14 residues. The CDR3 region is CASSVEVSGDEQFF. DNA of the CDR3: TGTGCCAGCAGCGTAGAGGTCTCTGGGGATGAGCAGTTCTTC.

The rearrangement links TRBV5-1 to TRBJ2-1; D remains unclear. Germline CDR1 is SGHRS and CDR2 is YFSETQ. V gave up 1 base and J gave up 7 bases, with 6 bases separating them. CDR3 length equals 12 residues. CDR3: CASSLLLNEQFF. The CDR3 DNA reads TGCGCCAGCAGCTTGTTACTTAATGAGCAGTTCTTC.

The rearrangement joins TRBV7-2 to TRBJ2-7; D possibly corresponds to TRBD2 (7 bases). The V gene's germline CDR1 is SGHTA and CDR2 FQGNSA. V lost 5 bases and J 3 bases, leaving 23 bases between the germline ends. The CDR3 contains 17 residues. The CDR3 nucleotides are TGTGCCAGCAGCCGCAGGGGTGGAGCGGGGCCCCTCTACGAGCAGTACTTC. It specifies CASSRRGGAGPLYEQYF. The full variable domain, its missing parts supplied by reference TRBV7-2 and TRBJ2-7, is GAGVSQSPSNKVTEKGKDVELRCDPISGHTALYWYRQSLGQGLEFLIYFQGNSAPDKSGLPSDRFSAERTGGSVSTLTIQRTQQEDSAVYLCASSRRGGAGPLYEQYFGPGTRLTVT.

This clonotype has more than one count but fewer than ten. The chain joins TRBV19 to TRBJ1-1, with 9 positions matching TRBD1. J was trimmed by 5 bases and V by 4 bases; bases with no gene match: 5. From germline, CDR1 is LNHDA and CDR2 SQIVND (reference sequence). The CDR3 spans 14 residues. CDR3 in DNA: TGTGCCAGTAGTAACGGACAGGGGAGGACTGAAGCTTTCTTT. This translates into CASSNGQGRTEAFF.

This clonotype was seen many times. This rearrangement joins TRBV20-1 to TRBJ2-3, with TRBD1 matching 7 bases. The germline V gene has CDR1 DFQATT and CDR2 SNEGSKA (reference sequence). The CDR3 extends over 15 amino acids. J was trimmed by 0 bases and V by 8 bases; bases with no gene match: 11. CDR3 sequence: CSYADRVTSTDTQYF. The CDR3 region has the DNA TGCAGTTACGCTGACAGGGTAACTAGCACAGATACGCAGTATTTT.

V is TRBV7-8 and J is TRBJ2-3; D is unresolved. From germline, CDR1 is SGHVS and CDR2 FQNEAQ. The CDR3 sequence is 15 residues long. The V and J ends lost 3 bases and 5 bases respectively, with 15 bases between them. The CDR3 sequence is CASSLRRQIEDTQYF. The CDR3 nucleotides read TGTGCCAGCAGCTTGCGACGACAAATCGAAGATACGCAGTATTTT.

The chain recombines TRBV10-3 with TRBJ2-1; 10 bases agree with TRBD2. The CDR3 covers 18 residues. CDR1 is ENHRY and CDR2 is SYGVKD in the germline V gene. J was trimmed by 0 bases and V by 6 bases; bases with no gene match: 11. The DNA of the CDR3 is TGTGCCATCAGCGGTAGGCAAGCGGGGGGGGGCTCCTACAATGAGCAGTTCTTC. Protein: CAISGRQAGGGSYNEQFF.

V usage is TRBV9 and J usage is TRBJ2-1; 7 bases fit TRBD1. The CDR3 consists of 15 residues. J lost 2 bases, V lost 3 bases, and 5 bases had no gene match. From germline, CDR1 is SGDLS and CDR2 YYNGEE. The CDR3 nucleotides are TGTGCCAGCAGCGCCCTAACAGGGGCCTACAATGAGCAGTTCTTC. The encoded protein is CASSALTGAYNEQFF.

This clonotype turned up a few times. This chain links TRBV6-1 with TRBJ2-5; TRBD2 might be the D (5 bases). Germline V gives CDR1 MNHNS, CDR2 SASEGT. CDR3 length: 14 amino acids. V was pared by 5 bases and J by 3 bases, with 13 bases between. CDR3 DNA: TGTGCCAGCAGTCCCAGCGGAAGGGAAGAGACCCAGTACTTC. It is translated as CASSPSGREETQYF.

This chain links TRBV29-1 with TRBJ2-5; 8 nucleotides line up with TRBD2. The CDR3 consists of 15 residues. V gave up 7 bases and J gave up 5 bases; unmatched junction bases: 15. Germline values: CDR1 SQVTM, CDR2 ANQGSEA. The CDR3 loop is CSAGGAGGRLETQYF. Here the CDR3 DNA reads TGCAGCGCTGGGGGGGCGGGGGGCAGGTTGGAGACCCAGTACTTC.